This is a list of T cell receptor beta chains from one sample in a study of cytomegalovirus exposure and HLA in healthy donors. Using immunoSEQ multiplex PCR, the repertoire was profiled, and TCRdb retains in-frame clones only, with some absent. The sample holds fewer than 350,000 clones, roughly 90% seen once. The sample taken for sequencing was PBMCs. These receptors were taken from a woman in her late teens or twenties in good health and CMV-seronegative. Both conserved end residues are trimmed from each CDR3. Clone sizes are given selectively: once, few, many, or a class where the clone is expanded.

J gene | clone size | V gene | CDR3 protein
TRBJ2-2 | NA | TRBV7-8 | ASSRGQINTGELF
TRBJ2-7 | once | TRBV7-2 | ASSLSSSYEQY
TRBJ2-1 | NA | TRBV5-4 | ASSLAGTSVYNEQF
TRBJ2-1 | few | TRBV7-9 | ASSLRRGVSTYNEQF
TRBJ1-5 | once | TRBV5-1 | ASSLGQGEPQH
TRBJ2-1 | NA | TRBV11-3 | ASSWTGTSGNNEQF
TRBJ2-7 | once | TRBV19 | ASSIRLAGSSYEQY
TRBJ2-2 | once | TRBV6-5 | ASSYSPGNTGELF
TRBJ1-2 | NA | TRBV28 | ASSSTQGRGYT
TRBJ2-7 | NA | TRBV2 | ANRIRRGASYEQY
TRBJ1-1 | NA | TRBV9 | ASSVGMGSAGDTEAF
TRBJ2-7 | NA | TRBV27 | ASSWDLSYEQY
TRBJ2-1 | NA | TRBV29-1 | SVAGLSYNEQF
TRBJ1-6 | NA | TRBV10-3 | AIRPGQGFTPLH
TRBJ2-2 | once | TRBV5-4 | ASSLTSGHTGELF
TRBJ2-1 | NA | TRBV7-2 | ASSLVSGATFYNEQF
TRBJ2-1 | NA | TRBV4-1 | ASSRLRAGTSGRGEQF
TRBJ1-2 | NA | TRBV28 | ASSLMSTSNYGYT
TRBJ2-5 | NA | TRBV6-1 | ASSEARETQY
TRBJ2-7 | NA | TRBV6-1 | ASSEVAEYEQY
TRBJ2-1 | NA | TRBV2 | ASRKTSGKPMGQF
TRBJ2-3 | NA | TRBV5-4 | ASLSGGAGATDTQY
TRBJ1-2 | NA | TRBV19 | ASSIVSRNYGYT
TRBJ2-1 | NA | TRBV6-4 | ASSLSSGNNEQF
TRBJ1-2 | NA | TRBV27 | ASSPRGQGGYT
TRBJ1-2 | NA | TRBV5-4 | ASSPQLAGTDGYT
TRBJ1-2 | many | TRBV19 | ASSIRGSRQGGFGYT
TRBJ2-7 | NA | TRBV11-2 | ASSLGLAGRSEQY
TRBJ1-4 | once | TRBV4-1 | ASSPTGFDEKLF
TRBJ1-1 | once | TRBV28 | ASSFGGRAEAF
TRBJ1-5 | NA | TRBV28 | ASRFLRGGGNQPQH
TRBJ1-5 | NA | TRBV6-6 | ASSYLDRGSEA
TRBJ2-3 | NA | TRBV27 | ASSPTGRSTDTQY
TRBJ2-2 | once | TRBV9 | ASSPGRLAGGTYLSGELF
TRBJ2-3 | NA | TRBV4-1 | ASSQGPFAGLVTDTQY
TRBJ2-7 | NA | TRBV28 | ASTQLPQGWYEQY
TRBJ1-5 | NA | TRBV4-3 | ASSQDLYEAQH
TRBJ1-1 | NA | TRBV19 | ASTPGQGWTEAF
TRBJ2-3 | NA | TRBV6-7 | ASSYYHYWTSGRTDTQY
TRBJ2-2 | NA | TRBV29-1 | SVVWRYGAGELF
TRBJ2-1 | once | TRBV6-5 | ASSYFRGGNEQF
TRBJ2-1 | once | TRBV9 | ASSATGPDEQF
TRBJ2-7 | NA | TRBV2 | ASSDGRLAGDEQY
TRBJ2-1 | NA | TRBV6-1 | ASTKELSDNEQF
TRBJ1-2 | NA | TRBV7-8 | ASSSDPKGTGRYGYT
TRBJ1-2 | once | TRBV28 | ASRGGGRPGYT
TRBJ2-1 | NA | TRBV5-1 | ASSLAPSGRFTNNEQF
TRBJ2-3 | NA | TRBV28 | ASSPTAGRADTQY
TRBJ2-5 | NA | TRBV10-3 | AISDPHGGREETQY